The clone carrying this T cell receptor beta chain occurred a few times. Its target is unknown. Using its own MiXCR run on the 5' RACE reads, TCRdb lists one record per CDR3 protein. Altogether about 460,000 distinct CDR3 sequences are present, approximately 5% being singletons, with the ten largest covering around 3.5%. The entry originates in a study of CD8 T cells in ankylosing spondylitis. Whole-study findings and limits: What appeared characteristic of ankylosing spondylitis blood was a TCR beta motif of fewer than ten highly homologous variants.

This CDR3 contains 14 residues. The germline CDR1 and CDR2 sequences are SGHTA and FQGNSA. V was cut by 1 base and J by 1 base, with 7 bases left in between. The receptor was derived from a male donor with ankylosing spondylitis. The sequenced material came from blood, either unsorted or a sorted T cell fraction (not recorded which). The chain couples TRBV7-2 to TRBJ1-1, with D hard to call. The CDR3 sequence is CASSLGPWNTEAFF. Here the CDR3 DNA reads TGTGCCAGCAGCTTAGGGCCTTGGAACACTGAAGCTTTCTTT.